The 30 T cell receptor beta chains listed next were all sequenced from one sample in a study of response to subunit inactivated influenza vaccine. TCRdb itself ran the RT-PCR reads through MiXCR, one entry per CDR3 protein. The table has around 200,000 distinct CDR3 sequences, over 13% seen once. The specimen comprised CD8+ T cells sorted from PBMCs, sampled more than 4 days after vaccination. These receptors were taken from a man aged 50 or older who received an inactivated influenza vaccine.

This chain connects TRBV7-2 to TRBJ2-7, with a tentative D call TRBD2 (5 bases). The germline V gene has CDR1 SGHTA and CDR2 FQGNSA. This CDR3 has 13 residues. Deletions cut 6 bases from V and 1 base from J, with 10 bases between. The CDR3, as DNA: TGTGCCAGCAGTCAGGACTTTTCCTACGAGCAGTACTTC. Protein sequence: CASSQDFSYEQYF.

This clonotype was found a few times. This rearrangement joins TRBV11-2 to TRBJ1-1; D call uncertain. The CDR3 is 12 residues long. The V gene lost 1 base and the J gene lost 8 bases, with 8 bases spanning the gap. Germline V CDR1 and CDR2: SGHAT, FQNNGV. For the CDR3, the DNA is TGTGCCAGCAGCTTAGGACGGGAAGAAGCTTTCTTT. Translation gives CASSLGREEAFF.

A single count supports this clonotype. The rearrangement joins TRBV12-2 to TRBJ2-5; the table's D call, TRBD2, was not checked against the DNA. TRBV12-2 constitutes a pseudogene. The CDR3 contains 17 residues. This CDR3 reads CASRLADLAETQETQYF. CDR3 bases: TGTGCAAGTCGCTTAGCCGATTTAGCGGAGACCCAAGAGACCCAGTACTTC.

V is TRBV15 and J is TRBJ2-1, with TRBD1 as a possible D gene (6 bases). CDR1 LNHNV and CDR2 YYDKDF come from the germline V gene (reference sequence). V lost 2 bases and J lost 9, with 14 bases in between. This CDR3 is built from 14 residues. As DNA, the CDR3 is TGTGCCACCAGCAGAATGACAGGAATTCTTGAGCAGTTCTTC. This codes for CATSRMTGILEQFF.

The chain employs TRBV28 and TRBJ2-5, with D unresolved. The V gene's germline CDR1 is MDHEN and CDR2 SYDVKM. V lost 4 bases, J lost 5 bases, and 17 bases lay in between. This CDR3 contains 15 residues. CDR3 sequence reads: CASSSYPEVRETQYF. The CDR3 DNA sequence: TGTGCCAGCAGTTCCTATCCGGAAGTACGGGAGACCCAGTACTTC.

The rearrangement joins TRBV4-3 to TRBJ1-2, with TRBD1 as a possible D gene (6 bases). The germline CDR1 and CDR2 sequences are LGHNA and YSLEER. Trimming took 3 bases from V and 0 from J, leaving 11 bases between them. This CDR3 has 15 residues. Here the CDR3 reads CASSQSRQANYGYTF. CDR3 in DNA: TGCGCCAGCAGCCAGAGTAGACAGGCTAACTATGGCTACACCTTC.

V usage is TRBV4-3 and J usage is TRBJ2-7; D may match TRBD1 or TRBD2 (7 bases each). The ends were cut back, 0 bases at V and 1 base at J, with 16 bases in the middle. This CDR3 spans 17 amino acids. Germline V gene lookup returns CDR1 LGHNA and CDR2 YSLEER. CDR3 loop: CASSQDWGGGASYEQYF. The CDR3 bases are TGCGCCAGCAGCCAAGATTGGGGAGGGGGCGCATCCTACGAGCAGTACTTC.

The rearrangement links TRBV5-5 to TRBJ1-2, with D unresolved. The CDR3 has 12 residues. Germline loops: CDR1 SGHKS, CDR2 YYEKEE (reference sequence). V was trimmed by 4 bases and J by 6 bases, leaving 10 bases between them. The CDR3 protein is CASSAAQDGYTF. The DNA for the CDR3 is TGTGCCAGCAGCGCCGCACAAGATGGCTACACCTTC.

This chain links TRBV4-3 with TRBJ2-3, with D possibly TRBD2 on 5 matching bases. The V end was cut by 0 bases, the J end by 2 bases, with 12 bases between. The CDR3 totals 16 residues. Looked up from germline, CDR1 is LGHNA and CDR2 is YSLEER. This CDR3 is CASSQDPAGLTDTQYF. The CDR3 nucleotides are TGCGCCAGCAGCCAAGATCCTGCAGGACTCACAGATACGCAGTATTTT.

This clonotype was seen a handful of times. J is TRBJ1-1 and V is TRBV9; 7 positions agree with TRBD1. Germline V gene sequence: CDR1 SGDLS, CDR2 YYNGEE. Trimming cost V 3 bases and J 5 bases; bases outside gene matches: 7. The CDR3 spans 14 residues. The CDR3 loop is CASSGIRGETEAFF. The CDR3 DNA reads TGTGCCAGCAGCGGAATCAGGGGGGAGACTGAAGCTTTCTTT.

This clonotype occurred a few times. J is TRBJ2-7 and V is TRBV2, with 10 bases fitting TRBD2. The CDR3 sequence is 15 residues long. The J segment lost 3 bases and the V segment lost 11 bases, leaving 13 bases of the junction unmatched. Germline values: CDR1 SNHLY, CDR2 FYNNEI. As DNA, the CDR3 is TGTGCCGCCTACCCTGTGGCTAGCGGGGGCTACGAGCAGTACTTC. Residues: CAAYPVASGGYEQYF.

This chain uses TRBV20-1 with TRBJ1-1; maybe TRBD1 (6 bases). CDR1 is DFQATT and CDR2 is SNEGSKA in the germline V gene (reference sequence). The length of the CDR3 is 15 residues. V lost 0 bases and J lost 4, with 15 bases in between. Here the CDR3 reads CSARDLRGRATEAFF. The CDR3 nucleotides are TGCAGTGCTAGAGATCTAAGGGGGAGGGCCACTGAAGCTTTCTTT.

The chain uses TRBV28 and TRBJ2-1; 13 bases are a match to TRBD2. Germline-derived CDR1 and CDR2 are MDHEN and SYDVKM. J lost 6 bases, V lost 5 bases, and 4 bases had no gene match. The CDR3 consists of 15 residues. DNA for the CDR3: TGTGCCAGCAGTATTACTAGCGGGGGGGGCAATGAGCAGTTCTTC. Translating gives CASSITSGGGNEQFF.

This clonotype occurred a few times. The rearrangement links TRBV12-3 or TRBV12-4 to TRBJ1-5, with TRBD1 matching 9 bases. The CDR3 covers 15 residues. J was trimmed by 5 bases and V by 6 bases; bases with no gene match: 8. CDR3 DNA: TGTGCCAGCAGCGCTCCGGGACAGGGTGATCAGCCCCAGCATTTT. This encodes CASSAPGQGDQPQHF.

This clonotype was picked up a small number of times. The V call is TRBV12-3 or TRBV12-4, the J call TRBJ2-2; either TRBD1 or TRBD2 may supply D (5 bases each). The CDR3 contains 15 residues. Trimming removed 3 bases at V and 3 bases at J, with 11 bases between. CDR3 DNA sequence: TGTGCCAGCAGTTTCCGGGACGTGCACACCGGGGAGCTGTTTTTT. This codes for CASSFRDVHTGELFF.

The chain links TRBV7-2 to TRBJ1-2; D ambiguous. CDR1 and CDR2 from the germline V gene are SGHTA and FQGNSA. The CDR3 extends over 11 amino acids. Trimming took 8 bases from V and 6 from J, leaving 10 bases between them. Here the CDR3 reads CASFTWDGYTF. In DNA, the CDR3 is TGTGCCAGCTTTACCTGGGATGGCTACACCTTC.

A few counts support this clonotype. V is TRBV10-3 and J is TRBJ2-7; 10 bases fit TRBD1. Per germline, CDR1 ENHRY and CDR2 SYGVKD. The CDR3 extends over 17 amino acids. The trim removed 6 bases at V and 0 bases at J, leaving 11 bases unmatched. The CDR3 loop reads CAIRTPGQGPSSYEQYF. The CDR3 DNA reads as TGTGCCATCAGGACACCGGGACAGGGGCCCTCCTCCTACGAGCAGTACTTC.

This clonotype was counted only a few times. J is TRBJ2-3 and V is TRBV4-3, with a weak D call TRBD1 (6 bases). V was pared by 1 base and J by 4 bases, with 9 bases between. This CDR3 region has 14 residues. Germline CDR1 and CDR2: LGHNA and YSLEER. The CDR3 region is CASSQAPGADTQYF. The CDR3 bases are TGCGCCAGCAGCCAAGCTCCAGGGGCAGATACGCAGTATTTT.

The rearrangement uses TRBV27 and TRBJ2-3, with D perhaps matching TRBD1 or TRBD2 (6 bases each). The CDR3 is 16 residues long. CDR1 and CDR2 from the germline V gene are MNHEY and SMNVEV (reference sequence). Trimming stripped 4 bases from V and 3 bases from J, with 17 bases between. The CDR3 reads CASSSRGLEGTDTQYF. In DNA form, the CDR3 reads TGTGCCAGCAGTTCACGGGGGCTCGAAGGGACAGATACGCAGTATTTT.

There are a few counts of this clonotype. This rearrangement joins TRBV13 to TRBJ2-7; D gene uncertain. Germline V gene lookup returns CDR1 PRHDT and CDR2 FYEKMQ (reference sequence). V was cut by 2 bases and J by 7 bases, with 9 bases left in between. The CDR3 is 12 residues long. The CDR3, as DNA: TGTGCCAGCAGCTTACTTCAGGAAGAGCAGTACTTC. As protein: CASSLLQEEQYF.

There are a few counts of this clonotype. The chain links TRBV12-3 or TRBV12-4 to TRBJ1-2, with no clear D. V lost 5 bases, J lost 4 bases, and 8 bases lay in between. This CDR3 spans 12 amino acids. CDR3 nucleotide sequence: TGTGCCAGCAGTACCGCCTCCTATGGCTACACCTTC. Amino acids: CASSTASYGYTF.

This clonotype was seen more than once but under ten times. The chain joins TRBV10-3 to TRBJ2-5; D perhaps matches TRBD1 (5 bases). From germline, CDR1 is ENHRY and CDR2 SYGVKD. CDR3 length: 15 amino acids. V lost 1 base and J 9 bases, leaving 18 bases between the germline ends. CDR3 residues: CAISELITGYGPQYF. The CDR3 DNA sequence: TGTGCCATCAGTGAGTTAATAACAGGATACGGCCCCCAGTACTTC.

This clonotype appeared a few times. The genes are TRBV27 and TRBJ2-2, with D maybe TRBD2 (5 bases). This CDR3 region has 17 residues. The ends were cut back, 5 bases at V and 7 bases at J, with 23 bases in the middle. From germline, CDR1 is MNHEY and CDR2 SMNVEV (reference sequence). The CDR3 DNA is TGTGCCAGCAGTCAGAACCGGGATCTTAAATGGGGCGGGGAGCTGTTTTTT. Amino acid sequence: CASSQNRDLKWGGELFF.

The chain joins TRBV6-6 to TRBJ2-1, with D possibly matching TRBD1 (5 bases). The CDR3 spans 13 residues. V was clipped by 2 bases and J by 8 bases, with 10 bases between them. Germline CDR1 reads MNHNY; CDR2 reads SVGAGI (reference sequence). CDR3 residues: CASSYVGPDEQFF. The CDR3 coding sequence is TGTGCCAGCAGTTACGTGGGGCCCGATGAGCAGTTCTTC.

This clonotype was counted only a few times. The genes are TRBV10-2 and TRBJ2-7, with D perhaps TRBD1 (6 bases). The germline V gene encodes CDR1 WSHSY and CDR2 SAAADI. V was trimmed by 6 bases and J by 6 bases, leaving 12 bases between them. The CDR3 consists of 12 residues. CDR3 region: CASREQGSEQYF. CDR3 DNA: TGCGCCAGCAGAGAACAGGGTTCCGAGCAGTACTTC.

The V call is TRBV29-1, the J call TRBJ1-2; D is uncertain. V lost 5 bases, J lost 1 base, and 11 bases lay in between. Germline V gene data show CDR1 as SQVTM and CDR2 as ANQGSEA. The CDR3 sequence is 13 residues long. The CDR3 DNA follows: TGCAGCGTTTATCGCACAGATAACTATGGCTACACCTTC. Its translation: CSVYRTDNYGYTF.

This clonotype was seen repeatedly, ten times or more. The chain employs TRBV12-3 or TRBV12-4 and TRBJ2-1; D gene unclear. This CDR3 has 16 amino acids. V was trimmed by 6 bases and J by 7 bases, leaving 22 bases between them. The CDR3 loop is CASSPLSGGILNEQFF. The CDR3 DNA reads TGTGCCAGCAGCCCCCTATCGGGTGGTATTTTGAATGAGCAGTTCTTC.

The rearrangement joins TRBV27 to TRBJ2-1, with TRBD2 identical over 8 bases. Germline CDR1 reads MNHEY; CDR2 reads SMNVEV (reference sequence). The CDR3 consists of 14 residues. With 3 bases clipped from V and 7 bases from J, the junction kept 5 bases outside the gene matches. The chain's CDR3 is CASSLGTRGNEQFF. CDR3 sequence (DNA): TGTGCCAGCAGTTTGGGGACTAGAGGTAATGAGCAGTTCTTC.

This chain uses TRBV12-3 or TRBV12-4 with TRBJ2-5; unclear D gene. This CDR3 has 12 residues. V was shortened by 6 bases and J by 5 bases, with 10 bases between the two germline ends. CDR3 residues: CASSRVSETQYF. The CDR3 DNA is TGTGCCAGCAGCCGCGTTTCGGAGACCCAGTACTTC.

J is TRBJ2-1 and V is TRBV5-6; possible D gene TRBD2, 7 bases. Germline V lookup: CDR1 SGHDT, CDR2 YYEEEE. Trimming removed 4 bases from V and 5 bases from J, with 16 bases in between. The CDR3 loop spans 15 amino acids. CDR3: CASSPFGGRDNEQFF. The CDR3 DNA follows: TGTGCCAGCAGCCCTTTCGGGGGGCGTGACAATGAGCAGTTCTTC.